The 32 T cell receptor beta chains below all came from one sample that was sequenced in a study of T-cell memory formation after mild COVID-19. TCRdb recomputed calls from the 5' RACE reads with MiXCR, one row per CDR3 protein. The data contain about 390,000 distinct CDR3 sequences, about 15% of them singletons. Sequenced sample: PBMCs or a T cell subset sorted from them (not recorded which). The receptors come from a man younger than 35 who had mild COVID-19 (a few samples of this study predate the infection). Cell type and time point are not known.

In this sample, this clonotype turned up a few times. This chain links TRBV7-2 with TRBJ2-5; D is unresolved. The germline CDR1 and CDR2 sequences are SGHTA and FQGNSA. V was cut by 1 base and J by 2 bases, with 17 bases left in between. CDR3 length: 17 amino acids. CDR3 amino acids: CASSLGLGAGKQETQYF. CDR3 DNA sequence: TGTGCCAGCAGCTTAGGTCTGGGTGCTGGTAAACAAGAGACCCAGTACTTC.

This clonotype was counted between two and nine times. This chain joins TRBV20-1 and TRBJ2-2, with 8 bases that match TRBD1. Trimming cost V 6 bases and J 1 base; bases outside gene matches: 1. Germline V gives CDR1 DFQATT, CDR2 SNEGSKA (reference sequence). The CDR3 runs to 13 residues. CDR3 amino acids: CSAGTGNTGELFF. CDR3 in DNA: TGCAGTGCGGGGACAGGGAACACCGGGGAGCTGTTTTTT.

This clonotype was seen a few times. V and J are TRBV28 and TRBJ2-2; maybe TRBD1 (6 bases). V lost 6 bases, J lost 0 bases, and 8 bases lay in between. The CDR3 contains 14 residues. Germline loops: CDR1 MDHEN, CDR2 SYDVKM. CDR3 loop: CASRRQANTGELFF. Here the CDR3 DNA reads TGTGCCAGCAGGCGACAGGCGAACACCGGGGAGCTGTTTTTT. Filled out from reference TRBV28 and TRBJ2-2, the complete variable domain reads DVKVTQSSRYLVKRTGEKVFLECVQDMDHENMFWYRQDPGLGLRLIYFSYDVKMKEKGDIPEGYSVSREKKERFSLILESASTNQTSMYLCASRRQANTGELFFGEGSRLTVL.

V is TRBV7-2 and J is TRBJ2-3; 13 positions match TRBD2. V gave up 0 bases and J gave up 4 bases; unmatched junction bases: 4. Germline V gene sequence: CDR1 SGHTA, CDR2 FQGNSA. The CDR3 covers 17 residues. CDR3 nucleotides: TGTGCCAGCAGCTTAGCGCGGACTAGCGGGGGCGCAGATACGCAGTATTTT. Amino acid sequence: CASSLARTSGGADTQYF.

This chain links TRBV3-1 with TRBJ2-2; maybe TRBD1 (5 bases). The CDR3 runs 14 residues. Per the germline V gene, CDR1 is LGHDT and CDR2 is YNNKEL (reference sequence). The germline V and J ends were trimmed by 3 bases and 6 bases, with 11 bases remaining between them. The CDR3 region is CASSHNRRAGELFF. The CDR3 DNA reads as TGTGCCAGCAGCCACAACAGGAGAGCCGGGGAGCTGTTTTTT.

The V and J genes are TRBV3-1 and TRBJ2-5; tentatively, D is TRBD1 or TRBD2 (5 bases each). CDR1 is LGHDT and CDR2 is YNNKEL in the germline V gene (reference sequence). The V gene lost 3 bases and the J gene lost 2 bases, with 13 bases spanning the gap. The CDR3 totals 15 residues. The CDR3 protein is CASSQGTVRQETQYF. CDR3 nucleotide sequence: TGTGCCAGCAGCCAGGGGACCGTGCGACAAGAGACCCAGTACTTC.

J is TRBJ2-7 and V is TRBV20-1; the match to TRBD1 covers 9 bases. Per the germline V gene, CDR1 is DFQATT and CDR2 is SNEGSKA (reference sequence). The CDR3 is made up of 13 amino acids. CDR3 sequence (DNA): TGCAGCGCCCCGGGACAGGGTCGGTACGAGCAGTACGTC. Encoded protein: CSAPGQGRYEQYV.

This clonotype has just a few counts. This rearrangement joins TRBV14 to TRBJ2-7; the D is unclear. The CDR3 covers 13 residues. The V gene lost 4 bases and the J gene lost 6 bases, with 13 bases spanning the gap. Germline values: CDR1 SGHDN, CDR2 FVKESK. The CDR3 DNA reads as TGTGCCAGCAGCCCTTTTGGGTCGGGCGAGCAGTACTTC. Its protein product is CASSPFGSGEQYF.

The chain couples TRBV7-9 to TRBJ1-1, with D hard to call. Germline loops: CDR1 SEHNR, CDR2 FQNEAQ (reference sequence). The V and J ends lost 5 bases and 10 bases respectively, with 14 bases between them. The CDR3 covers 12 residues. This CDR3 is CASSPIQVGAFF. In DNA form, the CDR3 reads TGTGCCAGCAGCCCCATTCAAGTTGGAGCTTTCTTT.

The chain employs TRBV10-3 and TRBJ2-2, with 8 bases fitting TRBD1. The germline V gene encodes CDR1 ENHRY and CDR2 SYGVKD. The CDR3 is made up of 16 amino acids. Trimming at V came to 6 bases and at J to 1 base, leaving 7 bases not matched to a gene. For the CDR3, the DNA is TGTGCCATCAGACCGTCCGGGACAGGGAACACCGGGGAGCTGTTTTTT. The encoded protein is CAIRPSGTGNTGELFF.

The chain employs TRBV10-3 and TRBJ1-2; D not resolved. This CDR3 spans 13 amino acids. Germline lookup yields CDR1 ENHRY and CDR2 SYGVKD. The V end was cut by 4 bases, the J end by 4 bases, with 10 bases between. The CDR3 nucleotides are TGTGCCATCAGTGCAGCAGACACCTATGGCTACACCTTC. The encoded protein is CAISAADTYGYTF.

This chain connects TRBV5-1 to TRBJ2-1; D remains ambiguous. V lost 2 bases, J lost 8 bases, and 11 bases lay in between. The germline V gene encodes CDR1 SGHRS and CDR2 YFSETQ. CDR3 size: 13 residues. CDR3 DNA: TGCGCCAGCAGCTTTGGAACGAGTGATGAGCAGTTCTTC. It translates to CASSFGTSDEQFF.

The table lists this clonotype with a few counts. The gene calls are TRBV6-2 or TRBV6-3 and TRBJ1-6; D ambiguous. There are 11 residues in the CDR3. Deletions cut 10 bases from V and 10 bases from J, with 11 bases between. Germline V lookup: CDR1 MNHEY, CDR2 SVGEGT. CDR3 coding DNA: TGTGCCACCAGAAATCGATCACCCCTCCACTTT. It encodes CATRNRSPLHF.

This clonotype has a handful of counts. This chain links TRBV7-2 with TRBJ1-4; TRBD1 agrees at 7 bases. Trimming cost V 8 bases and J 4 bases; bases outside gene matches: 4. Germline V lookup: CDR1 SGHTA, CDR2 FQGNSA. The CDR3 contains 13 residues. The DNA for the CDR3 is TGTGCCAGCTCGGGACAGAATAATGAAAAACTGTTTTTT. Amino acids: CASSGQNNEKLFF.

This clonotype was counted many times. A much larger clone sits a single nucleotide away, making a read error possible. The chain joins TRBV6-4 to TRBJ2-3; D is possibly TRBD2 (5 bases). CDR3 length: 13 residues. Looked up from germline, CDR1 is MRHNA and CDR2 is SNTAGT. V lost 4 bases and J 0 bases, leaving 5 bases between the germline ends. CDR3 in DNA: TGTGCCAGCAGTGCGGGGAGCACAGATACGCAGTATTTT. This encodes CASSAGSTDTQYF.

The rearrangement joins TRBV7-2 to TRBJ1-2, with D tentatively TRBD1 (5 bases). Trimming stripped 8 bases from V and 4 bases from J, with 14 bases between. Germline-derived CDR1 and CDR2 are SGHTA and FQGNSA. The CDR3 consists of 13 residues. In DNA form, the CDR3 reads TGTGCCAGCTTGGGGCAGGCCTTCTATGGCTACACCTTC. Its translation: CASLGQAFYGYTF.

CDR3 bases: TGTGCCAGCAGCCAAGCGGTTAGCGCTGAAGCTTTCTTT. The encoded protein is CASSQAVSAEAFF. The chain has TRBV14 and TRBJ1-1; D gene unclear. CDR3 length: 13 residues. Germline loops: CDR1 SGHDN, CDR2 FVKESK. V gave up 1 base and J gave up 6 bases, with 9 bases separating them.

The rearrangement joins TRBV7-2 to TRBJ2-1; D is uncertain. Trimming took off 1 base at V and 6 bases at J, with 7 bases between the two ends. From germline, CDR1 is SGHTA and CDR2 FQGNSA. The CDR3 spans 13 residues. CDR3 in amino acids: CASSLGWANEQFF. CDR3 sequence (DNA): TGTGCCAGCAGCTTAGGTTGGGCCAATGAGCAGTTCTTC.

Many counts were recorded for this clonotype. The chain recombines TRBV7-9 with TRBJ2-3; either TRBD1 or TRBD2 may supply D (5 bases each). Between the trimmed V and J ends, which lost 5 bases and 2 bases, there was a span of 11 bases. In germline, CDR1 is SEHNR, CDR2 FQNEAQ (reference sequence). This CDR3 is built from 14 residues. The CDR3 sequence: CASSPGRTTDTQYF. CDR3 nucleotide sequence: TGTGCCAGCAGCCCGGGACGGACCACAGATACGCAGTATTTT.

This clonotype was counted many times. The chain couples TRBV2 to TRBJ2-7; unclear D gene. Germline loops: CDR1 SNHLY, CDR2 FYNNEI. V was cut by 7 bases and J by 3 bases, with 13 bases left in between. The CDR3 runs 13 residues. The CDR3: CASTRSDGYEQYF. Here the CDR3 DNA reads TGTGCCAGCACCAGATCGGACGGCTACGAGCAGTACTTC. Full variable domain (outside the CDR3, taken from reference TRBV2 and TRBJ2-7): EPEVTQTPSHQVTQMGQEVILRCVPISNHLYFYWYRQILGQKVEFLVSFYNNEISEKSEIFDDQFSVERPDGSNFTLKIRSTKLEDSAMYFCASTRSDGYEQYFGPGTRLTVT.

This clonotype was detected only a few times. DNA of the CDR3: TGCGCCAGCAGCTTGGGAGGGGGCGATGAGCAGTTCTTC. It specifies CASSLGGGDEQFF. This chain uses TRBV5-1 with TRBJ2-1; TRBD1 matches 7 bases. In germline, CDR1 is SGHRS, CDR2 YFSETQ. The CDR3 is 13 residues long. With 0 bases clipped from V and 8 bases from J, the junction kept 2 bases outside the gene matches. Complete variable domain (other parts from reference TRBV5-1 and TRBJ2-1): KAGVTQTPRYLIKTRGQQVTLSCSPISGHRSVSWYQQTPGQGLQFLFEYFSETQRNKGNFPGRFSGRQFSNSRSEMNVSTLELGDSALYLCASSLGGGDEQFFGPGTRLTVL.

The chain has TRBV6-5 and TRBJ2-5, with D possibly being TRBD2 (6 bases). This CDR3 region has 12 residues. From germline, CDR1 is MNHEY and CDR2 SVGAGI. V dropped 0 bases and J dropped 13 bases, with 12 bases sitting between them. The CDR3 protein is CASSYSGGRMYF. CDR3 DNA: TGTGCCAGCAGTTACTCGGGGGGACGGATGTACTTC.

The chain carries TRBV5-1 and TRBJ2-3, with TRBD2 matching 8 bases. Germline V gene lookup returns CDR1 SGHRS and CDR2 YFSETQ. This CDR3 is 16 amino acids long. The J segment lost 3 bases and the V segment lost 4 bases, leaving 10 bases of the junction unmatched. The CDR3 protein is CASSRPLAENTDTQYF. The CDR3 bases are TGCGCCAGCAGCCGCCCACTAGCGGAGAATACAGATACGCAGTATTTT.

The V call is TRBV7-8, the J call TRBJ2-5, with D possibly TRBD2 on 7 matching bases. V lost 8 bases, J lost 7 bases, and 20 bases lay in between. Germline V gene lookup returns CDR1 SGHVS and CDR2 FQNEAQ. The CDR3 runs to 14 residues. The DNA for the CDR3 is TGTGCCAGCGAATTAGGGGGGGGAAGTCGGACCCAGTACTTC. Protein product: CASELGGGSRTQYF.

This clonotype was recorded a few times. The chain is built from TRBV20-1 and TRBJ2-1, with D maybe TRBD1 (6 bases). The germline V gene has CDR1 DFQATT and CDR2 SNEGSKA (reference sequence). The CDR3 is 15 amino acids. Trimming took 6 bases from V and 12 from J, leaving 27 bases between them. The CDR3 reads CSAPWGRAFKSAQFF. For the CDR3, the DNA is TGCAGTGCCCCATGGGGGCGGGCCTTTAAATCGGCGCAGTTCTTC.

This clonotype was picked up a small number of times. The chain joins TRBV12-3 or TRBV12-4 to TRBJ1-5; a possible D gene is TRBD1 (5 bases). CDR3 length: 16 residues. Trimming removed 1 base at V and 2 bases at J, with 12 bases between. Here the CDR3 reads CASSLGTGWGNQPQHF. As DNA, the CDR3 is TGTGCCAGCAGTTTAGGCACAGGATGGGGCAATCAGCCCCAGCATTTT.

This clonotype appeared a few times. The chain is built from TRBV15 and TRBJ2-1, with unresolved D. Trimming cost V 5 bases and J 7 bases, with 12 bases left between them. The CDR3 consists of 13 residues. Per the germline V gene, CDR1 is LNHNV and CDR2 is YYDKDF (reference sequence). This chain's CDR3 is CATSPRFGNEQFF. CDR3 in DNA: TGTGCCACCAGCCCTCGCTTCGGGAATGAGCAGTTCTTC. The entire variable domain, with the rest obtained from reference TRBV15 and TRBJ2-1, is as follows: DAMVIQNPRYQVTQFGKPVTLSCSQTLNHNVMYWYQQKSSQAPKLLFHYYDKDFNNEADTPDNFQSRRPNTSFCFLDIRSPGLGDTAMYLCATSPRFGNEQFFGPGTRLTVL.

The V call is TRBV7-2, the J call TRBJ2-3, with TRBD2 identical over 8 bases. The CDR3 consists of 18 residues. Per the germline V gene, CDR1 is SGHTA and CDR2 is FQGNSA. V lost 4 bases, J lost 5 bases, and 17 bases stayed unmatched. CDR3 protein: CASSSGGILAGKGDTQYF. The CDR3 DNA sequence: TGTGCCAGCAGCTCCGGCGGGATTTTAGCGGGGAAGGGAGATACGCAGTATTTT.

This clonotype was seen a handful of times. This rearrangement joins TRBV3-1 to TRBJ2-3; either TRBD1 or TRBD2 may supply D (5 bases each). V was cut by 7 bases and J by 4 bases, with 12 bases left in between. This CDR3 is 13 amino acids long. CDR1 LGHDT and CDR2 YNNKEL come from the germline V gene (reference sequence). This chain's CDR3 is CASTVRGADTQYF. DNA of the CDR3: TGTGCCAGCACCGTGAGGGGCGCAGATACGCAGTATTTT.

The chain has TRBV5-1 and TRBJ2-1; possibly TRBD1 for D (6 bases). Deletions cut 4 bases from V and 6 bases from J, with 17 bases between. The CDR3 is made up of 15 amino acids. CDR1 and CDR2 (germline): SGHRS, YFSETQ. The CDR3 DNA reads as TGCGCCAGCAGCCCTGAGGGACAACTCACCAATGAGCAGTTCTTC. Its translation is CASSPEGQLTNEQFF. The full variable domain, its missing parts supplied by reference TRBV5-1 and TRBJ2-1, is KAGVTQTPRYLIKTRGQQVTLSCSPISGHRSVSWYQQTPGQGLQFLFEYFSETQRNKGNFPGRFSGRQFSNSRSEMNVSTLELGDSALYLCASSPEGQLTNEQFFGPGTRLTVL.

V usage is TRBV2 and J usage is TRBJ1-4, with TRBD1 identical over 8 bases. CDR1 is SNHLY, CDR2 FYNNEI, per germline. V trimming: 6 bases; J trimming: 10 bases; junction bases outside the gene matches: 10. The length of the CDR3 is 14 residues. CDR3 amino acids: CASSRDRQWGKLFF. Here the CDR3 DNA reads TGTGCCAGCAGCCGGGACAGGCAATGGGGAAAACTGTTTTTT.

The chain recombines TRBV7-9 with TRBJ2-1; TRBD2 aligns across 8 bases. V lost 4 bases to trimming and J lost 6 bases; unmatched junction nucleotides: 5. Germline V gives CDR1 SEHNR, CDR2 FQNEAQ (reference sequence). CDR3 size: 14 residues. The CDR3 coding sequence is TGTGCCAGCAGCTCGGGGGGGCGGGGCAATGAGCAGTTCTTC. Protein sequence: CASSSGGRGNEQFF.